A selection of T cell receptor beta chains follows, all from one sample in a study of regulatory T cells in long-lasting Graves disease. TCRdb processed the multiplex PCR reads anew with MiXCR; each CDR3 protein has one entry. The sample comprises about 450,000 distinct CDR3 sequences, 16% of which are singletons, and over 8.5% rests with the top ten. These data also formed part of another study, on T cells in Graves' hyperthyroidism and ophthalmopathy.

The material sequenced was peripheral blood mononuclear cells (PBMCs), taken at new diagnosis, from a patient treated with antithyroid drugs. The receptors were gathered from a woman aged 30 to 39 with Graves disease. Both conserved end residues are part of each CDR3. The order of the fields is J gene, clone size, D gene, V gene, CDR3 DNA, CDR3 protein. The D gene is left open where the match is weak. Clone size is not always given. Where it is, it says once, few, many or a class for expanded clones.

j_gene: TRBJ2-7; abundance: .; d_gene: TRBD1; v_gene: TRBV7-3; CDR3nt: TGTGCCAGCAGCTTAACTAGTGAGGGGGCGCAGTACTTC; CDR3aa: CASSLTSEGAQYF
j_gene: TRBJ1-4; abundance: many; d_gene: .; v_gene: TRBV5-1; CDR3nt: TGCGCCAGCAGCTCGACGGATGAGGCTAATGAAAAACTGTTTTTT; CDR3aa: CASSSTDEANEKLFF
j_gene: TRBJ2-7; abundance: few; d_gene: TRBD2; v_gene: TRBV19; CDR3nt: TGTGCCAGTAGTCGGACGACTAGCGGGAGCTACGAGCAGTACTTC; CDR3aa: CASSRTTSGSYEQYF
j_gene: TRBJ2-7; abundance: .; d_gene: TRBD2; v_gene: TRBV19; CDR3nt: TGTGCCAGTAGGGACACGTGGGGCGGGAGCGCCGAGCAGTACTTC; CDR3aa: CASRDTWGGSAEQYF
j_gene: TRBJ2-5; abundance: .; d_gene: TRBD2; v_gene: TRBV3-1; CDR3nt: TGTGCCAGCAGCCAAGGATTGGTAGCGGGACAAGAGACCCAGTACTTC; CDR3aa: CASSQGLVAGQETQYF
j_gene: TRBJ1-4; abundance: many; d_gene: .; v_gene: TRBV28; CDR3nt: TGTGCCAGCAGTGGCGGGGGAGCTAATGAAAAACTGTTTTTT; CDR3aa: CASSGGGANEKLFF
j_gene: TRBJ1-1; abundance: many; d_gene: TRBD1; v_gene: TRBV6-1; CDR3nt: TGTGCCAGCAGTCCTCCCGGGACAGGGGGGAATGAAGCTTTCTTT; CDR3aa: CASSPPGTGGNEAFF
j_gene: TRBJ1-2; abundance: many; d_gene: .; v_gene: TRBV4-3; CDR3nt: TGCGCCAGCAGCCAGGGGGGAGGGCAGAGCTATGGCTACACCTTC; CDR3aa: CASSQGGGQSYGYTF
j_gene: TRBJ1-1; abundance: many; d_gene: .; v_gene: TRBV6-2/TRBV6-3; CDR3nt: TGTGCCAGCAGTTACTCGAGGGCACGGGCGAACACTGAAGCTTTCTTT; CDR3aa: CASSYSRARANTEAFF
j_gene: TRBJ1-1; abundance: many; d_gene: .; v_gene: TRBV7-2; CDR3nt: TGTGCCAGCAGCTTAGTAGAAGACACTGAAGCTTTCTTT; CDR3aa: CASSLVEDTEAFF
j_gene: TRBJ2-2; abundance: many; d_gene: .; v_gene: TRBV28; CDR3nt: TGTGCCAGCAGTTTATCGGGTGCTAGGACCGGGGAGCTGTTTTTT; CDR3aa: CASSLSGARTGELFF